This record concerns one T cell receptor beta chain sequence. What it binds is unknown. At about 310,000 cells each, triplicate sorts were carried out for each CD8+ T cell subset. This sample is drawn from a study of CXCR3-negative and CXCR3-positive naive CD8 T cells. Study conclusions and caveats: Both naive subsets showed comparably high diversity, and memory CD8+ cells showed much lower diversity.

TRB cDNA libraries were made by UMI-labeled 5' RACE. For each CDR3 protein, TCRdb gives one entry from its re-call of the 5' RACE reads, without DNA. The specimen's table records around 60,000 distinct CDR3 sequences. The CDR3 is made up of 17 amino acids. Germline values: CDR1 SEHNR, CDR2 FQNEAQ (reference sequence). Source material: naive CXCR3- CD8+ T cells from blood. Subset meaning: CD45RO-CCR7+CD27+CD95- naive CD8+ T cells lacking CXCR3 (TNR3-). The rearrangement links TRBV7-9 to TRBJ2-2; TCRdb's assignment of TRBD2 cannot be checked, as there is no DNA. The TCR sequence derives from a human donor in good health. Some clones in this sample may be carry-over from other donors' samples. CDR3: CASSSTGTSGGSGELFF.